Listed here are 20 T cell receptor beta chains from one sample, sequenced in a study of PD-1 blockade in classical Hodgkin lymphoma. The time point is: cycle 4 day 1 (C4D1), after about 6 weeks of nivolumab. Relapse after autologous stem cell transplantation occurred in every patient, and brentuximab vedotin exposure varied. The investigators isolated CD8+ T cells from thawed PBMCs using magnetic negative selection. Libraries were prepared by immunoSEQ multiplex PCR; TCRdb keeps only in-frame clonotypes and omits some of them. The table records more than 9,500 clones, approximately 84% of them present only once. The sample consisted of CD8+ T cells from blood, taken before the fourth cycle of nivolumab. All receptors come from a human donor with classical Hodgkin lymphoma. The donor label of this sample is uncertain.

The chain carries TRBV10-3 and TRBJ1-3, with D uncertain. The CDR3 sequence is 15 residues long. Between the trimmed V and J ends, which lost 0 bases and 4 bases, there was a span of 10 bases. Germline CDR1 is ENHRY and CDR2 is SYGVKD. The CDR3 coding sequence is TGTGCCATCAGTGAGTCGTTAGGGTCCGGAAACACCATATATTTT. It yields the protein CAISESLGSGNTIYF.

This clone was seen a single time. The gene calls are TRBV9 and TRBJ1-4, with D possibly matching TRBD1 (5 bases). The CDR3 has 15 amino acids. V lost 4 bases, J lost 8 bases, and 18 bases lay in between. The germline V gene encodes CDR1 SGDLS and CDR2 YYNGEE. CDR3 region: CASSFSWGNGEKLFF. CDR3 bases: TGTGCCAGCAGCTTCTCATGGGGGAATGGGGAAAAACTGTTTTTT.

This clone has only one observation. V and J are TRBV27 and TRBJ2-3; D remains unclear. The CDR3 spans 13 residues. Trimming removed 2 bases from V and 0 bases from J, with 3 bases in between. Germline CDR1 is MNHEY and CDR2 is SMNVEV (reference sequence). The CDR3 DNA reads TGTGCCAGCAGTTTAAGTAGCACAGATACGCAGTATTTT. Encoded protein: CASSLSSTDTQYF.

The CDR3 loop reads CASSAGTGLVDEQYF. DNA of the CDR3: TGTGCCAGCAGTGCCGGGACAGGGTTAGTAGACGAGCAGTACTTC. The V call is TRBV5-5, the J call TRBJ2-7; 9 bases are shared with TRBD1. With 5 bases clipped from V and 5 bases from J, the junction kept 11 bases outside the gene matches. The CDR3 runs to 15 residues. Germline V gene sequence: CDR1 SGHKS, CDR2 YYEKEE (reference sequence).

CDR3 sequence: CASSLEASGLIYYEQYF. The CDR3 DNA is TGCGCCAGCAGCTTGGAGGCTAGCGGCCTGATCTACTACGAGCAGTACTTC. V and J are TRBV5-1 and TRBJ2-7, with 7 positions matching TRBD2. Germline V gene sequence: CDR1 SGHRS, CDR2 YFSETQ. V lost 0 bases, J lost 3 bases, and 12 bases stayed unmatched. The CDR3 consists of 17 residues.

The chain employs TRBV2 and TRBJ2-2; D might be TRBD1 (6 bases). The CDR3 length is 14 residues. V gave up 3 bases and J gave up 4 bases, with 9 bases separating them. Germline loops: CDR1 SNHLY, CDR2 FYNNEI. CDR3 sequence (DNA): TGTGCCAGCAGTGAGGGGGCCGGCACCGGGGAGCTGTTTTTT. As protein: CASSEGAGTGELFF.

As regards this clone: Relative to the germline gene, one junction end is altered; a read error may explain this. The rearrangement uses TRBV6-6 and TRBJ2-7, with unresolved D. CDR3 length: 12 amino acids. Looked up from germline, CDR1 is MNHNY and CDR2 is SVGAGI (reference sequence). The CDR3 DNA reads as TGTGCCAGCAGTCCGCCCTCGGGTGAGGTCGGCTTC. Residues: CASSPPSGEVGF.

The chain links TRBV11-2 to TRBJ2-2, with 10 positions matching TRBD2. CDR1 is SGHAT, CDR2 FQNNGV, per germline. Trimming took 4 bases from V and 3 from J; bases not matched to a gene: 5. This CDR3 spans 16 amino acids. CDR3 nucleotide sequence: TGTGCCAGCAGCTACCGAGCGGGAGGGTACACCGGGGAGCTGTTTTTT. This encodes CASSYRAGGYTGELFF. Looking up the rest from reference TRBV11-2 and TRBJ2-2 gives the full variable domain: EAGVAQSPRYKIIEKRQSVAFWCNPISGHATLYWYQQILGQGPKLLIQFQNNGVVDDSQLPKDRFSAERLKGVDSTLKIQPAKLEDSAVYLCASSYRAGGYTGELFFGEGSRLTVL.

The genes are TRBV7-9 and TRBJ2-1, with 11 bases lining up with TRBD2. In germline, CDR1 is SEHNR, CDR2 FQNEAQ (reference sequence). The CDR3 is 16 amino acids. V gave up 6 bases and J gave up 9 bases; unmatched junction bases: 13. CDR3 coding DNA: TGTGCCAGCAGATCTACTAGCGGGAGAGGGGGCGGTGAGCAGTTCTTC. Its protein is CASRSTSGRGGGEQFF.

The J gene is TRBJ1-1, the V gene TRBV19; no firm D call. The ends were cut back, 3 bases at V and 0 bases at J, with 14 bases in the middle. CDR3 length: 16 amino acids. Germline V gene sequence: CDR1 LNHDA, CDR2 SQIVND (reference sequence). The CDR3: CASSIFGGRLNTEAFF. The CDR3 coding sequence is TGTGCCAGTAGTATTTTTGGCGGCAGGCTGAACACTGAAGCTTTCTTT.

The V call is TRBV28, the J call TRBJ2-7, with TRBD2 matching 12 bases. J was trimmed by 0 bases and V by 4 bases; bases with no gene match: 7. CDR1 is MDHEN, CDR2 SYDVKM, per germline. The CDR3 is made up of 17 amino acids. Written as DNA, the CDR3 is TGTGCCAGCAGTTCCGGGACTAGCGGGTCTAGCTCCTACGAGCAGTACTTC. This codes for CASSSGTSGSSSYEQYF.

This chain links TRBV19 with TRBJ2-2, with unresolved D. CDR1 and CDR2 (germline): LNHDA, SQIVND (reference sequence). This CDR3 is built from 14 residues. Trimming cost V 8 bases and J 1 base, with 11 bases left between them. The CDR3 DNA is TGTGCCAGTTCGACGAGTCTGAACACCGGGGAGCTGTTTTTT. Translation: CASSTSLNTGELFF.

This clone was observed a handful of times. The chain has TRBV30 and TRBJ2-2; TRBD2 matches 9 bases. The CDR3 contains 15 residues. Germline CDR1 GTSNPN, CDR2 SVGIG (reference sequence). The V and J ends lost 2 bases and 6 bases, in that order; junction bases with no gene match: 7. The CDR3 sequence: CAWSTPGLAAGELFF. The CDR3 coding sequence is TGTGCCTGGAGTACGCCGGGACTAGCCGCCGGGGAGCTGTTTTTT.

The chain's CDR3 is CASSNQRERGTGELFF. The CDR3 DNA is TGTGCCAGTAGTAACCAGCGGGAGCGTGGAACCGGGGAGCTGTTTTTT. The chain is built from TRBV19 and TRBJ2-2, with 8 nucleotides matching TRBD2. This CDR3 contains 16 residues. Germline V gene lookup returns CDR1 LNHDA and CDR2 SQIVND (reference sequence). The V gene end was trimmed by 4 bases and the J gene end by 5 bases; junction bases not matched to a gene: 9. The full variable domain, with the rest looked up from reference TRBV19 and TRBJ2-2, is DGGITQSPKYLFRKEGQNVTLSCEQNLNHDAMYWYRQDPGQGLRLIYYSQIVNDFQKGDIAEGYSVSREKKESFPLTVTSAQKNPTAFYLCASSNQRERGTGELFFGEGSRLTVL.

This clone was picked up one time. The rearrangement links TRBV5-8 to TRBJ1-2; 9 positions match TRBD1. The CDR3 length is 15 residues. Germline V gene sequence: CDR1 SGHTS, CDR2 YDEGEE. With 4 bases clipped from V and 3 bases from J, the junction kept 7 bases outside the gene matches. This CDR3 is CASSKRGQGYYGYTF. The CDR3 DNA follows: TGTGCCAGCAGCAAAAGGGGACAGGGCTACTATGGCTACACCTTC.

The chain combines TRBV21-1 with TRBJ2-1; TRBD2 is the table's D call, not checked against the DNA. TRBV21-1 is tagged as a pseudogene. This CDR3 has 20 amino acids. The CDR3 loop is CASTKDPGTSGAGGLNEQFF. The CDR3 DNA follows: TGTGCCAGCACCAAGGATCCCGGGACTAGCGGAGCAGGAGGGCTCAATGAGCAGTTCTTC.

V is TRBV27 and J is TRBJ2-1; D possibly corresponds to TRBD2 (6 bases). V was clipped by 0 bases and J by 4 bases, with 13 bases between them. Germline loops: CDR1 MNHEY, CDR2 SMNVEV (reference sequence). This CDR3 has 16 amino acids. The CDR3 loop is CASSLSSGDLYNEQFF. The CDR3 DNA sequence: TGTGCCAGCAGTTTATCCTCGGGGGACTTATACAATGAGCAGTTCTTC.

This clone appeared a single time. The chain recombines TRBV6-5 with TRBJ2-5; D gene unclear. Germline CDR1 reads MNHEY; CDR2 reads SVGAGI. This CDR3 region has 13 residues. The ends were cut back, 2 bases at V and 6 bases at J, with 10 bases in the middle. CDR3 sequence (DNA): TGTGCCAGCAGTTACCCCGAGGAAAAGACCCAGTACTTC. As protein: CASSYPEEKTQYF.

The V call is TRBV27, the J call TRBJ2-5; no definite D call. The CDR3 sequence is 14 residues long. V was cut by 3 bases and J by 5 bases, with 13 bases left in between. Germline loops: CDR1 MNHEY, CDR2 SMNVEV (reference sequence). The CDR3 DNA reads as TGTGCCAGCAGTTTTATCCCAGCCAGTGAGACCCAGTACTTC. Translating it yields CASSFIPASETQYF.

J is TRBJ2-7 and V is TRBV10-1; D not resolved. This CDR3 spans 13 amino acids. Germline V gives CDR1 WNHNN, CDR2 SYGVQD (reference sequence). Trimming removed 3 bases from V and 5 bases from J, with 11 bases in between. CDR3 DNA sequence: TGCGCCAGCAGTGACTATCGGGTCAACGAGCAGTACTTC. This codes for CASSDYRVNEQYF.